This T cell receptor beta chain is drawn from a study of blood T cell repertoires in COVID-19 (dated by TCRdb to the early 2020s). Regarding the complete study: Samples from collaborators originated in the United States, Italy and Spain and spanned both the acute and convalescent phases of COVID-19. The prospective study material was composed of cDNA or gDNA derived from T cells, B-cell-depleted T cells, or PBMCs. Deeply sampled blood TCRbeta repertoires from subjects exposed to, actively infected with, or recovered from COVID-19 were included in the dataset. A freely available public database, intended as a resource for researchers studying the immune response to SARS-CoV-2, is where the repertoires were released. The samples were drawn from two sources: the first 160 participants of the ongoing ImmuneRACE study, and 1,254 subjects contributed by 6 global collaborators. A de-identified subject ID, COVID-19 status, age in years and sex were almost always included in the sample metadata. HLA class I and class II types, where available, came from metadata supplied by the sample provider rather than from assay-based typing.

At the junction V is shortened by 3 bases and J by 2 bases, with 10 bases in between. Including the terminal cysteine and phenylalanine, the CDR3 comprises 15 residues. The read is trimmed to its CDR3 DNA, 45 bases read in frame from base 1. Taken from the germline V gene, the CDR1 and CDR2 loops are MNHNS and SASEGT. Beyond this particular receptor, the publication reports: How much clinical and demographic metadata was included differed by source and by participant, and the metadata was provided uncurated.

For this clone: The antigen it binds to is not known. No base quality information exists; no much larger clone differs at one position.

TCRbeta CDR3 regions were amplified from genomic DNA by means of the immunoSEQ Assay, a bias-controlled multiplex PCR. On the study's bioinformatics: Within the assay, amplification of reference gene primers was used to estimate how many nucleated cells each sample contained. Sequence reads were collapsed and filtered to measure the absolute abundance of every unique TCRbeta CDR3 rearrangement. Productive Simpson clonality was computed per sample as the square root of Simpson's diversity index over productive rearrangements. TCRdb mirrors the immuneACCESS table, restricted to in-frame sequences. Some clones are absent from its copies; in checked studies, under half trace to an unresolved V gene, and the reason for the others is unknown. The V and J calls and the clone size are those of that table, but D and trimming were determined from the DNA. The sample contains around 300,000 clones, about nine tenths of them found a single time. 1% of the sample lies in the top ten.

Each collaborating institution followed its own protocols to collect whole blood in K2EDTA tubes. For TCRbeta analysis, collaborator samples were shipped as frozen whole blood, as isolated PBMCs, or as DNA extracted from either sample type. In this chain, TRBV6-1 is recombined with TRBJ1-4; matching of 5 bases hints at TRBD1 as the D gene. This receptor was taken from a man aged 50 to 60 with active or convalescent COVID-19. The sample was peripheral blood. The nucleotide sequence is given as TGTGCCAGCAGTGACGGTGGGGCCACTAATGAAAAACTGTTTTTT. This sequence encodes CASSDGGATNEKLFF.